What follows describes a single TCR beta chain. Its antigen is not known. This entry is derived from a study of response to subunit inactivated influenza vaccine. Study results and limitations: There was a suggestion from the authors that each seasonal influenza vaccination recruits few new T cells.

Between the trimmed V and J ends, which lost 4 bases and 2 bases, there was a span of 7 bases. The CDR3 loop spans 13 amino acids. From germline, CDR1 is SGDLS and CDR2 YYNGEE. TCRdb processed the RT-PCR reads anew with MiXCR; each CDR3 protein has one entry. The table shows over 650,000 distinct CDR3 sequences, with roughly 18% occurring only once. The receptor was isolated from a man aged 50 or older who received an inactivated influenza vaccine. The chain uses TRBV9 and TRBJ2-1; D unclear. Here the sequenced sample was PBMCs from blood, taken 4 to 6 days after vaccination. The CDR3 bases are TGTGCCAGCAGCACACTGACCTACAATGAGCAGTTCTTC. Translation: CASSTLTYNEQFF.